This T cell receptor (beta chain) emerged from a study of blood T cell repertoires in COVID-19. Only in-frame clones appear in the TCRdb table, and some are missing; sequencing was by immunoSEQ multiplex PCR. The table records approximately 250,000 clones, 84% of them present only once. Germline-derived CDR1 and CDR2 are SGHNT and YYREEE (reference sequence). CDR3 size: 13 residues. Trimming cost V 0 bases and J 6 bases; bases outside gene matches: 2. This chain links TRBV5-4 with TRBJ2-7; 8 positions agree with TRBD2. This clonotype originated in a man aged 55 to 70 with acute or convalescent COVID-19. The sample taken for sequencing was peripheral blood. The CDR3 region has the DNA TGTGCCAGCAGCTTGGCTCGGGGGGGCGAGCAGTACTTC. It codes for CASSLARGGEQYF.